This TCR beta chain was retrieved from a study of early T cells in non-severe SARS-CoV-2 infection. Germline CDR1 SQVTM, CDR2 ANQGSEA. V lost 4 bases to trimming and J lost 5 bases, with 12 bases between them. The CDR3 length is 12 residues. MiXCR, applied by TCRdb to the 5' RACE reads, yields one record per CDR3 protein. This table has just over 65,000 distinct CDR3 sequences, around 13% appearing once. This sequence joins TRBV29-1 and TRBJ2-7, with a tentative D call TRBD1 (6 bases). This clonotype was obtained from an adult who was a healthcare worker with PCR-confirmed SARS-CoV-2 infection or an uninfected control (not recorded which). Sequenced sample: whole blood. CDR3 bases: TGCAGCGTTGTACAGGGAGTCCACGAGCAGTACTTC. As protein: CSVVQGVHEQYF.